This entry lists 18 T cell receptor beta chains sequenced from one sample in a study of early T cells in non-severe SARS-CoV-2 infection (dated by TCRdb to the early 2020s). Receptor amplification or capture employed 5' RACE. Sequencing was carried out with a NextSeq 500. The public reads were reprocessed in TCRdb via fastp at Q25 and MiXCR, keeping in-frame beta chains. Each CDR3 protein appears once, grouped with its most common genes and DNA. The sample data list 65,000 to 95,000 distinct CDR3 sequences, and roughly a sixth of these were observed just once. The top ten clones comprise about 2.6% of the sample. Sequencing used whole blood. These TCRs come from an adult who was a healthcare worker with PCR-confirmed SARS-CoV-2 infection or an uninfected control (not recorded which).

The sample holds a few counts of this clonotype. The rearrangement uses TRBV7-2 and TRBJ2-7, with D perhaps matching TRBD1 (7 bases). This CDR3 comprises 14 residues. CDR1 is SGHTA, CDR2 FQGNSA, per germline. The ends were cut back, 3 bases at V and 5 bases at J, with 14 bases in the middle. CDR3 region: CASSLEGALNEQYF. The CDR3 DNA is TGTGCCAGCAGCTTGGAGGGGGCGCTCAACGAGCAGTACTTC.

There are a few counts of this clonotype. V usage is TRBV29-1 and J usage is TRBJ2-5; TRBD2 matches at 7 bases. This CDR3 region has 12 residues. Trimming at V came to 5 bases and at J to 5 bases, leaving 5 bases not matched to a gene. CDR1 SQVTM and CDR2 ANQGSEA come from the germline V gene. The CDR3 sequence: CSVPAGSETQYF. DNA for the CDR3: TGCAGCGTTCCAGCGGGGTCGGAGACCCAGTACTTC.

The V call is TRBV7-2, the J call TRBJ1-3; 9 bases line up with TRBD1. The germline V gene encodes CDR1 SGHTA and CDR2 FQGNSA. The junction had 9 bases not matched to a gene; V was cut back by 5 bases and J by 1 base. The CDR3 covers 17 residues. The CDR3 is CASSQGGQGVSGNTIYF. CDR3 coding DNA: TGTGCCAGCAGCCAAGGGGGACAGGGAGTATCTGGAAACACCATATATTTT.

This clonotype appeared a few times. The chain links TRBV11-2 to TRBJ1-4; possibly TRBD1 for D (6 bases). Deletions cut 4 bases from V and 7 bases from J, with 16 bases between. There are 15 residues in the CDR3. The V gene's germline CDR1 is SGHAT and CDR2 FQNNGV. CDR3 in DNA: TGTGCCAGCAGCTCTCAATACAGGGAAGGTGAAAAACTGTTTTTT. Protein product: CASSSQYREGEKLFF.

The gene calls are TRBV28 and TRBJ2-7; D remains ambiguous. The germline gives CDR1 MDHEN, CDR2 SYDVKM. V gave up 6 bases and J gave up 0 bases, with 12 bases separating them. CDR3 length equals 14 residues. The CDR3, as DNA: TGTGCCAGCAGGACCACGAGGAGCTCCTACGAGCAGTACTTC. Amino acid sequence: CASRTTRSSYEQYF.

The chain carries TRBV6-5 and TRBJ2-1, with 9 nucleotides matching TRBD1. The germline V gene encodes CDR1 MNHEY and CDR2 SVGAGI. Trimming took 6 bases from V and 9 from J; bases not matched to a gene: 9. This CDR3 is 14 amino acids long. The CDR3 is CASRDGTGHGEQFF. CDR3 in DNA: TGTGCCAGCAGGGACGGGACAGGGCATGGTGAGCAGTTCTTC.

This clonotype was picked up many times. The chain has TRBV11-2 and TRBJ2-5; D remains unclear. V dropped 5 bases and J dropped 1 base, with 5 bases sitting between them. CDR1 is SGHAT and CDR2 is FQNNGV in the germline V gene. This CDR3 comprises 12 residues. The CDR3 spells CASSPLQETQYF. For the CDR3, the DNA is TGTGCCAGCAGCCCCCTCCAAGAGACCCAGTACTTC.

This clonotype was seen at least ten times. CDR3 DNA sequence: TGTGCCAGCAGCCGGGGGACGCTTAACTATGGCTACACCTTC. As protein: CASSRGTLNYGYTF. The chain has TRBV5-4 and TRBJ1-2, with D maybe TRBD1 (5 bases). The ends were cut back, 4 bases at V and 1 base at J, with 11 bases in the middle. The germline gives CDR1 SGHNT, CDR2 YYREEE (reference sequence). The CDR3 sequence is 14 residues long.

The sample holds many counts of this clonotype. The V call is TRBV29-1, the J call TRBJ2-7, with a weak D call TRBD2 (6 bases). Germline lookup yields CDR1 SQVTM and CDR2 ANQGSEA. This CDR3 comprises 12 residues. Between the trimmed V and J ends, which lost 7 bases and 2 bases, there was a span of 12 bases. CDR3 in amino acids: CSAGDSTYEQYF. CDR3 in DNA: TGCAGCGCCGGGGACTCAACCTACGAGCAGTACTTC.

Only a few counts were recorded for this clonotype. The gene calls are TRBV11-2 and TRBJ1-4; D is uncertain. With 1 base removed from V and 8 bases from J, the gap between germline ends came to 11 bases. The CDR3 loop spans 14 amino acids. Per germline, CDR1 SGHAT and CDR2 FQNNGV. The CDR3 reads CASSLGPGYEKLFF. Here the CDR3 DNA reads TGTGCCAGCAGCTTAGGGCCGGGCTACGAAAAACTGTTTTTT.

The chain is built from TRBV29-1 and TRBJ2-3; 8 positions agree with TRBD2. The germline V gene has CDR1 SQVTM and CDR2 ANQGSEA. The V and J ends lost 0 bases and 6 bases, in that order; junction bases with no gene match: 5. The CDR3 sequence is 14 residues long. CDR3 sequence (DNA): TGCAGCGTTGAAGAGGTAATAGCGGGGGATACGCAGTATTTT. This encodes CSVEEVIAGDTQYF.

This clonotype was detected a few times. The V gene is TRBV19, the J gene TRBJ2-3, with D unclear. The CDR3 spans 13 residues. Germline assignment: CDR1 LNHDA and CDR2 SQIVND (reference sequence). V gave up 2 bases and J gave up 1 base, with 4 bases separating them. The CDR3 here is CASSITGTDTQYF. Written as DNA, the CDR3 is TGTGCCAGTAGTATAACGGGCACAGATACGCAGTATTTT. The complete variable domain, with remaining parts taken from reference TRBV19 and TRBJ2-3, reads DGGITQSPKYLFRKEGQNVTLSCEQNLNHDAMYWYRQDPGQGLRLIYYSQIVNDFQKGDIAEGYSVSREKKESFPLTVTSAQKNPTAFYLCASSITGTDTQYFGPGTRLTVL.

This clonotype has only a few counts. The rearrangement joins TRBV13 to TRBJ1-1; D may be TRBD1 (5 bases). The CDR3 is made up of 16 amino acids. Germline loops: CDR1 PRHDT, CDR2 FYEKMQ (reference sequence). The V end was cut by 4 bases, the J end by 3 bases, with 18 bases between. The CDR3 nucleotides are TGTGCCAGCAGCTCCGCATCAGGGTATGGTGACACTGAAGCTTTCTTT. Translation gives CASSSASGYGDTEAFF.

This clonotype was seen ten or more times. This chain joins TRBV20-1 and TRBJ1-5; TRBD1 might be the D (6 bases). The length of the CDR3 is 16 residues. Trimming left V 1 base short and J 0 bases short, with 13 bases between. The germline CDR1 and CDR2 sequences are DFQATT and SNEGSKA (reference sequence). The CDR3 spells CSARAYNRDSNQPQHF. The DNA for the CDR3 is TGCAGTGCTAGAGCCTATAACAGGGATAGCAATCAGCCCCAGCATTTT.

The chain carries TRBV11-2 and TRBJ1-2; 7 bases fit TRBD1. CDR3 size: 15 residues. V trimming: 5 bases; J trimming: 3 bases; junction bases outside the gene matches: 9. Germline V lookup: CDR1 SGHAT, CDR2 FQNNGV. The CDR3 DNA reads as TGTGCCAGCAGCCTATCGACAGGGACCCACTATGGCTACACCTTC. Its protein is CASSLSTGTHYGYTF.

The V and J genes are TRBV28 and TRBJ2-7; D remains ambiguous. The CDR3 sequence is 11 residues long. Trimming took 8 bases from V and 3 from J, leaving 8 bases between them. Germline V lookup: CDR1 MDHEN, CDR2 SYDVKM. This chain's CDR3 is CASARFYEQYF. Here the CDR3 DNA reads TGTGCCAGCGCGCGGTTCTACGAGCAGTACTTC.

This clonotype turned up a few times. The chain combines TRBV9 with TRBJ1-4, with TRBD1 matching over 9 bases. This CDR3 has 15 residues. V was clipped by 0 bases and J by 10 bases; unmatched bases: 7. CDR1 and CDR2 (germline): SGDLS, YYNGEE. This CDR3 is CASSVEGTGIRKLFF. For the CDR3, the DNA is TGTGCCAGCAGCGTAGAGGGGACAGGGATCCGAAAACTGTTTTTT.

The CDR3 DNA sequence: TGTGCCTCAGCGGCGGGGAGGGGGAGAGAGACCCAGTACTTC. Protein: CASAAGRGRETQYF. The genes are TRBV12-3 or TRBV12-4 and TRBJ2-5, with a weak D call TRBD2 (7 bases). The CDR3 runs 14 residues. The germline V and J ends were trimmed by 11 bases and 4 bases, with 20 bases remaining between them.